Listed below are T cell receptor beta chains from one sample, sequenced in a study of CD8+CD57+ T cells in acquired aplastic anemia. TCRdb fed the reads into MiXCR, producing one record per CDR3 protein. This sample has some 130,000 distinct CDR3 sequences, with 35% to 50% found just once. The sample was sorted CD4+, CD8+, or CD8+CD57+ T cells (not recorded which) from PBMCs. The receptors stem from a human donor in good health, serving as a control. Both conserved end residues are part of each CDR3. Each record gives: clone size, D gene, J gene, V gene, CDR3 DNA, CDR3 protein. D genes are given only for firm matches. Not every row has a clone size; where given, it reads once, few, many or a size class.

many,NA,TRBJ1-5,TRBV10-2,TGCGCCAGCAGGAAGGGGACCGAGCCCCAGCATTTT,CASRKGTEPQHF
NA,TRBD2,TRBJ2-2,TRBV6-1,TGTGCCAGCAGTGGGACTAGCGGGAGGGCCATATTCGGGGAGCTGTTTTTT,CASSGTSGRAIFGELFF
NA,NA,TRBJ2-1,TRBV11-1,TGTGCCAGCAGCCGCTTGGGGAGCTCCTACAATGAGCAGTTCTTC,CASSRLGSSYNEQFF
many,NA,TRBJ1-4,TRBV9,TGTGCCAGCAGCCGGGACGGGGGCATTAATGAAAAACTGTTTTTT,CASSRDGGINEKLFF
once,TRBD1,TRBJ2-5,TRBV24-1,TGTGCCACCACGAGGGGGCAGGGGAGAGAGACCCAGTACTTC,CATTRGQGRETQYF
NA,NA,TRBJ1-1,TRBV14,TGTGCCGGCAGCCAAGGGACGGTCGAAGCTTTCTTT,CAGSQGTVEAFF
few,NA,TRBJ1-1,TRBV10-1,TGTGCCGTCCAAGCACAGGGAGTAGGTCAAATGAACGCTGAAGCTTTCTTT,CAVQAQGVGQMNAEAFF
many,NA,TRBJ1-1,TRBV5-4,TGTGCCAGCAGCCCACACGAAACACAGGTGAACACTGAAGCTTTCTTT,CASSPHETQVNTEAFF
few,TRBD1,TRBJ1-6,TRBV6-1,TGTGCCAGCAGCCCCCAGGGGGGGGCTCATTCACCCCTCCACTTT,CASSPQGGAHSPLHF
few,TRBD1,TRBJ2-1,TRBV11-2,TGTGCCAGTATCCGCGGGACAGGGGGCTGGAATGAGCAGTTCTTC,CASIRGTGGWNEQFF
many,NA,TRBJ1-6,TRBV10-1,TGCGCCAGCAGTGAATCCGGCATCTATAATTCACCCCTCCACTTT,CASSESGIYNSPLHF
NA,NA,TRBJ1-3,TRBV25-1,TGTGCCAGCCAAGCCCCAAGACGACACTCTGGAAACACCATATATTTT,CASQAPRRHSGNTIYF
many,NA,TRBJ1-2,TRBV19,TGTGCCAGTAGCCCACTGGGCAGCCCTCCGGATACCTTC,CASSPLGSPPDTF
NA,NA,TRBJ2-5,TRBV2,TGTGCCAGCAGGGCGGGGACCCAGTACTTC,CASRAGTQYF
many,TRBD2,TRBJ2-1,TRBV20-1,TGCAGTGCTAGTCCGCGGGAGTCCTACAATGAGCAGTTCTTC,CSASPRESYNEQFF
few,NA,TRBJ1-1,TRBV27,TGTGCCAGCAGTACTGTGGGGGGGGGGGGGCCTGAAGCTTTCTTT,CASSTVGGGGPEAFF
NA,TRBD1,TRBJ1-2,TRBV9,TGTGCCAGCAGCAACGGGACAGGAATCTATGGCTACACCTTC,CASSNGTGIYGYTF
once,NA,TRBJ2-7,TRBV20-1,TGCAGTGCTAGGTCGAGGGGGGGCCTTGGGCAGTACTTC,CSARSRGGLGQYF
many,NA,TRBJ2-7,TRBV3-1,TGTGCCAGCAGCGCTTCCCAGGGGCTATCCTCCTACGAGCAGTACTTC,CASSASQGLSSYEQYF
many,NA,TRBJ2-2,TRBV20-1,TGCAGTGCTAGAGAGTTAACCCCAACCGGGGGAATCGGGGAGCTGTTTTTT,CSARELTPTGGIGELFF
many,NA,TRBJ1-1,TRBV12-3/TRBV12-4,TGTGCCAGCAGCCAACTACGGGGCCCGGGCGCTTTCTTT,CASSQLRGPGAFF
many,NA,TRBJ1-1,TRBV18,TGTGCCAGCTCACCGCAGGGTACCGAAGCTTTCTTT,CASSPQGTEAFF
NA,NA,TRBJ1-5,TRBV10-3,TGTGCCAGTAGAACAGGGAATCAGCCCCAGCATTTT,CASRTGNQPQHF
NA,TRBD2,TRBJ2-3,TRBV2,TGTGCCAGCAGTGCAGGACTAGCGGATCATCGGACGCAGTATTTT,CASSAGLADHRTQYF
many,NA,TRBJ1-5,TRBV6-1,TGTGCCAGCAGTGAAGCCCTGGTGGCAGTTAGCAATCAGCCCCAGCATTTT,CASSEALVAVSNQPQHF
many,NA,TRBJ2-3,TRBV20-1,TGCAGTGCTGACTTGGACGGTCCGTCAGATACGCAGTATTTT,CSADLDGPSDTQYF
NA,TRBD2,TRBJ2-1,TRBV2,TGTGCCACCGGACTAGCGGGCAATGAGCAGTTCTTC,CATGLAGNEQFF
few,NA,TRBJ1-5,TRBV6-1,TGTGCCAGCAGAACGGGCGGCACACTCCAGCCCCAGCATTTT,CASRTGGTLQPQHF
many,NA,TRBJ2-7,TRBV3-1,TGTGCCAGCAGCCAAGTAAGCTCCTACGAGCAGTACTTC,CASSQVSSYEQYF
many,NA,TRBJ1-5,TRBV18,TGTGCCAGCTCACCACGTCAGGGTCAGCATCAGCCCCAGCATTTT,CASSPRQGQHQPQHF
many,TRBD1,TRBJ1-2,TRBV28,TGTGCCAGCAGTTATGGGGACAGGGGGCTTTTTGGCTACACCTTC,CASSYGDRGLFGYTF
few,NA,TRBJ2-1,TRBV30,TGTGCCTGGACGTGGGACGTAGGGGATGAGCAGTTCTTC,CAWTWDVGDEQFF
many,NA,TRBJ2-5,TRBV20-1,TGCAGTGCTAGAGATCCCCCATCACGAGAGACCCAGTACTTC,CSARDPPSRETQYF
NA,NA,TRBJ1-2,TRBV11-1,TGTGCCAGCAGTCGTCCGGGACTAGCGGGGAGGTATGGCTACACCTTC,CASSRPGLAGRYGYTF
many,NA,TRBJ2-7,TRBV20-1,TGCAGTGCTAGAACTGGCTGGAACGAGCAGTACTTC,CSARTGWNEQYF
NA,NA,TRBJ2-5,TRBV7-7,TGTGCCAGCGGCTTGGAAGGATCTAAAAGCGGGACCCAGTACTTC,CASGLEGSKSGTQYF
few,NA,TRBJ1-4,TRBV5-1,TGCGCCAGCAGCCCCGGGACATATAATGAAAAACTGTTTTTT,CASSPGTYNEKLFF
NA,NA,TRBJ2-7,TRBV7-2,TGTGCCAGCAGCTTATTGCAGTACTACGAGCAGTACTTC,CASSLLQYYEQYF
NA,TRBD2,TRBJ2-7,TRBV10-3,TGTGCCATCAGCGCAAGCGGGAGCTCCTACAATGAGCAGTACTTC,CAISASGSSYNEQYF
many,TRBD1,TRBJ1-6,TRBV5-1,TGCGCCAGCAGTCTACAGGGGGCAGGCAATTCACCCCTCCACTTT,CASSLQGAGNSPLHF
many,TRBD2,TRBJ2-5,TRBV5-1,TGCGCCAGCAGCCCCGGACTAGCGGGGCCACAAGAGACCCAGTACTTC,CASSPGLAGPQETQYF
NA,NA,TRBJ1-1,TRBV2,TGTGCCAGCAGTCTCGGGGGAGCCACTGAAGCTTCCTTT,CASSLGGATEASF
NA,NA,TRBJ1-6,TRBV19,TGTGCCAGTAGCCCCAGGGGAGGGTCACCCCTCCACTTT,CASSPRGGSPLHF
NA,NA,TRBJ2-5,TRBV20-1,TGCAGTGCCCCCGGCCGTGGGGAGACCCAGTACTTC,CSAPGRGETQYF
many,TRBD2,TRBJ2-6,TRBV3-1,TGTGCCAGCAGTCCCGGACCGGGGGGAGGACTTAGTGGGGCCAACGTCCTGACTTTC,CASSPGPGGGLSGANVLTF
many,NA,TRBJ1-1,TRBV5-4,TGTGCCAGCAGCTTGCCGATCGGGCAGGGGAAAACTGAAGCTTTCTTT,CASSLPIGQGKTEAFF
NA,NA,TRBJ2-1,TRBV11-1,TGTGCCAGCAGTCCCTTCCGGGACTCCTTGTACAATGAGCAGTTCTTC,CASSPFRDSLYNEQFF
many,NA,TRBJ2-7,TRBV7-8,TGTGCCAGCAGCGTTCGGGACGGCTCCTACGAGCAGTACTTC,CASSVRDGSYEQYF
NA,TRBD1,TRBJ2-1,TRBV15,TGTGCCACCAGCACCGGGACAGGGGTACCTAATGAGCAGTTCTTC,CATSTGTGVPNEQFF
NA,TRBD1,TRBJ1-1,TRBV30,TGTGCCTGGAGCTTGGGACAGGGGAACACTGAAGCTTTCTTT,CAWSLGQGNTEAFF